This T cell receptor beta chain derives from a study of blood T cell repertoires in COVID-19. Assay used: immunoSEQ multiplex PCR; TCRdb lists only in-frame clones, some missing. The table shows 180,000 or so clones, with 80% to 90% occurring only once. The V gene's germline CDR1 is SEHNR and CDR2 FQNEAQ (reference sequence). CDR3 length equals 18 residues. Trimming cost V 0 bases and J 1 base, with 19 bases left between them. The sample comprised peripheral blood. This TCR was sampled from a man aged 55 to 70 with acute or convalescent COVID-19. The gene calls are TRBV7-9 and TRBJ2-7, with a weak D call TRBD2 (5 bases). The CDR3: CASSLAHEVTGNSYEQYF. CDR3 sequence (DNA): TGTGCCAGCAGCTTAGCCCACGAAGTGACGGGAAATTCCTACGAGCAGTACTTC.